The clone carrying this T cell receptor beta chain came up a few times. This specimen comes from a study of tumor-infiltrating lymphocytes in oesophageal squamous cell carcinoma. TCRdb processed the PCR reads anew with MiXCR; each CDR3 protein has one entry. The profile covers under 20,000 distinct CDR3 sequences, with around two fifths appearing a single time and about 6.8% taken by the ten largest. CDR1 is SGHRS, CDR2 YFSETQ, per germline. This CDR3 contains 17 residues. The rearrangement joins TRBV5-1 to TRBJ2-5, with TRBD2 matching 7 bases. The DNA end is more similar to TRBJ2-7, so the J call may be wrong. The receptor was isolated from a male donor with esophageal squamous cell carcinoma. Sequenced input: blood. The DNA for the CDR3 is TGCGCCAGCAGCCCCTCCAGGTCCTGGGAGGGACCCAACGAGCAGTACTTC. This codes for CASSPSRSWEGPNEQYF.